Below, 30 T cell receptor beta chains from the same sample are listed, as sequenced in a study of human thymus T cells. Profiled with immunoSEQ multiplex PCR; TCRdb holds only in-frame clones, not every one. The repertoire holds more than 50,000 clones, 90% to 95% seen once, with 6% in the top ten. Specimen: blood. All receptors derive from a boy in the first two years of life with a congenital heart defect but otherwise immunologically healthy.

J is TRBJ1-1 and V is TRBV6-6, with D unclear. This CDR3 is built from 12 residues. V dropped 6 bases and J dropped 3 bases, with 8 bases sitting between them. Germline V gene data show CDR1 as MNHNY and CDR2 as SVGAGI (reference sequence). Here the CDR3 DNA reads TGTGCCAGCAGCCAGGACTACACTGAAGCTTTCTTT. This sequence encodes CASSQDYTEAFF.

The chain uses TRBV2 and TRBJ2-3, with 7 bases aligning to TRBD2. V shed 8 bases, J shed 6 bases, and the junction held 14 bases outside the gene matches. The CDR3 is 15 residues long. CDR1 SNHLY and CDR2 FYNNEI come from the germline V gene. The DNA of the CDR3 is TGTGCCAGCGGTTTTGGGGGGGGATTCCGGGATACGCAGTATTTT. Translation: CASGFGGGFRDTQYF.

In DNA, the CDR3 is TGTGCCAGCAGTGCCCCGGGACAGTCCTACGAGCAGTACTTC. It yields the protein CASSAPGQSYEQYF. V gene TRBV28 combines with J gene TRBJ2-7, with 7 bases fitting TRBD1. V lost 5 bases, J lost 1 base, and 5 bases stayed unmatched. CDR1 and CDR2 (germline): MDHEN, SYDVKM. The CDR3 sequence is 14 residues long.

The V call is TRBV10-3, the J call TRBJ2-1; possible D gene TRBD2, 6 bases. The CDR3 contains 12 residues. Germline CDR1 ENHRY, CDR2 SYGVKD. Trimming took 0 bases from V and 14 from J, leaving 11 bases between them. Here the CDR3 reads CAISESGEEEFF. CDR3 nucleotides: TGTGCCATCAGTGAGTCGGGGGAGGAAGAGTTCTTC.

The V gene is TRBV6-1, the J gene TRBJ2-3, with D possibly being TRBD1 or TRBD2 (5 bases each). The V gene lost 2 bases and the J gene lost 2 bases, with 14 bases spanning the gap. CDR3 length: 16 residues. The germline gives CDR1 MNHNS, CDR2 SASEGT. CDR3 nucleotides: TGTGCCAGCAGTGAAATGGGTGGGGACCCCACAGATACGCAGTATTTT. Translating gives CASSEMGGDPTDTQYF.

This chain links TRBV18 with TRBJ1-3, with TRBD1 matching over 7 bases. The CDR3 contains 16 residues. Germline loops: CDR1 KGHSH, CDR2 LQKENI. The junction had 8 bases not matched to a gene; V was cut back by 6 bases and J by 0 bases. The CDR3 nucleotides are TGTGCCAGCTCCCCCTTCGGACAGGCCTCTGGAAACACCATATATTTT. Its translation: CASSPFGQASGNTIYF.

The rearrangement links TRBV4-3 to TRBJ2-3; D possibly corresponds to TRBD1 (6 bases). The CDR3 runs 14 residues. With 6 bases removed from V and 3 bases from J, the gap between germline ends came to 13 bases. Germline CDR1 LGHNA, CDR2 YSLEER. In nucleotides, the CDR3 is TGCGCCAGCAGTGAGGGGGTAGGGACAGATACGCAGTATTTT. This translates into CASSEGVGTDTQYF.

This clone was detected once. The chain combines TRBV7-2 with TRBJ2-1; D may correspond to TRBD1 or TRBD2 (5 bases each). CDR1 is SGHTA and CDR2 is FQGNSA in the germline V gene. V lost 1 base and J 0 bases, leaving 10 bases between the germline ends. CDR3 length equals 16 residues. Here the CDR3 DNA reads TGTGCCAGCAGCTTAGATTGGGGGAGCTCCTACAATGAGCAGTTCTTC. Protein sequence: CASSLDWGSSYNEQFF.

V usage is TRBV19 and J usage is TRBJ2-5; no reliable D call. The V and J ends lost 5 bases and 7 bases respectively, with 17 bases between them. Per the germline V gene, CDR1 is LNHDA and CDR2 is SQIVND (reference sequence). The CDR3 sequence is 14 residues long. CDR3 residues: CASSSRIGDWTQYF. The CDR3 DNA is TGTGCCAGTAGTTCTAGGATAGGCGACTGGACCCAGTACTTC.

In its sample, this clone was seen once. J is TRBJ2-1 and V is TRBV6-5; D tentatively reads TRBD1 or TRBD2 (5 bases each). This CDR3 is 15 amino acids long. V was trimmed by 5 bases and J by 2 bases, leaving 13 bases between them. Germline lookup yields CDR1 MNHEY and CDR2 SVGAGI. The CDR3 nucleotides read TGTGCCAGCAGTCCGTGGGACCCCCCCTACAATGAGCAGTTCTTC. Translated, it gives CASSPWDPPYNEQFF.

V is TRBV7-2 and J is TRBJ2-7; the D gene is possibly TRBD2 (6 bases). CDR3 length equals 15 residues. CDR1 and CDR2 from the germline V gene are SGHTA and FQGNSA. Trimming took 1 base from V and 4 from J, leaving 14 bases between them. In DNA form, the CDR3 reads TGTGCCAGCAGCTTAGGCAAGGAGGGCATTTACGAGCAGTACTTC. Protein sequence: CASSLGKEGIYEQYF. The entire variable domain, with the rest obtained from reference TRBV7-2 and TRBJ2-7, is as follows: GAGVSQSPSNKVTEKGKDVELRCDPISGHTALYWYRQSLGQGLEFLIYFQGNSAPDKSGLPSDRFSAERTGGSVSTLTIQRTQQEDSAVYLCASSLGKEGIYEQYFGPGTRLTVT.

The chain is built from TRBV4-1 and TRBJ2-7; TRBD2 agrees at 10 bases. The CDR3 totals 13 residues. V trimming: 4 bases; J trimming: 7 bases; junction bases outside the gene matches: 4. Germline V gene sequence: CDR1 MGHRA, CDR2 YSYEKL. The CDR3 region is CASSRTSGNEQYF. DNA of the CDR3: TGCGCCAGCAGCCGTACTAGCGGGAATGAGCAGTACTTC.

This clone was observed a handful of times. This chain joins TRBV5-4 and TRBJ2-2, with 9 bases fitting TRBD2. V lost 4 bases and J lost 2; bases outside the gene matches: 6. The CDR3 contains 16 residues. Per the germline V gene, CDR1 is SGHNT and CDR2 is YYREEE (reference sequence). CDR3 sequence reads: CASSGGTSRNTGELFF. The CDR3 nucleotides are TGTGCCAGCAGCGGTGGGACTAGCAGAAACACCGGGGAGCTGTTTTTT. Variable domain in full (rest from reference TRBV5-4 and TRBJ2-2): ETGVTQSPTHLIKTRGQQVTLRCSSQSGHNTVSWYQQALGQGPQFIFQYYREEENGRGNFPPRFSGLQFPNYSSELNVNALELDDSALYLCASSGGTSRNTGELFFGEGSRLTVL.

The chain carries TRBV2 and TRBJ2-7, with 7 bases identical to TRBD1. The J segment lost 1 base and the V segment lost 2 bases, leaving 11 bases of the junction unmatched. Per the germline V gene, CDR1 is SNHLY and CDR2 is FYNNEI. There are 17 residues in the CDR3. DNA of the CDR3: TGTGCCAGCAGTGAATGGGGGACAGCTAGTTTTTCCTACGAGCAGTACTTC. Its translation is CASSEWGTASFSYEQYF.

The gene calls are TRBV7-9 and TRBJ2-3, with 9 bases identical to TRBD2. This CDR3 is 16 amino acids long. V was pared by 5 bases and J by 2 bases, with 8 bases of the junction left unmatched. The germline gives CDR1 SEHNR, CDR2 FQNEAQ (reference sequence). CDR3 sequence: CASSALGLAVTDTQYF. The DNA for the CDR3 is TGTGCCAGCAGCGCACTGGGACTAGCTGTCACAGATACGCAGTATTTT.

This chain joins TRBV15 and TRBJ2-3; no definite D call. The germline gives CDR1 LNHNV, CDR2 YYDKDF (reference sequence). The CDR3 runs 14 residues. Trimming took off 0 bases at V and 6 bases at J, with 10 bases between the two ends. CDR3 nucleotide sequence: TGTGCCACCAGCAGAGATCCAACCGCGGATACGCAGTATTTT. Protein sequence: CATSRDPTADTQYF.

Here the CDR3 reads CASSHLGLAGGLEQYF. In DNA form, the CDR3 reads TGTGCCAGCAGCCACCTGGGACTAGCGGGAGGTCTCGAGCAGTACTTC. The genes are TRBV4-2 and TRBJ2-7; TRBD2 aligns across 15 bases. V lost 3 bases, J lost 6 bases, and 6 bases stayed unmatched. This CDR3 has 16 amino acids. The germline V gene has CDR1 LGHNA and CDR2 YNFKEQ.

Here the CDR3 reads CASSPLVGGTDTQYF. Here the CDR3 DNA reads TGCGCCAGCAGCCCTCTCGTGGGGGGCACAGATACGCAGTATTTT. The chain has TRBV5-1 and TRBJ2-3; D tentatively reads TRBD1 or TRBD2 (5 bases each). Trimming cost V 4 bases and J 1 base, with 13 bases left between them. Germline V gives CDR1 SGHRS, CDR2 YFSETQ. CDR3 length: 15 amino acids.

This chain connects TRBV11-2 to TRBJ2-4, with no clear D. Trimming left V 3 bases short and J 2 bases short, with 2 bases between. The germline CDR1 and CDR2 sequences are SGHAT and FQNNGV. This CDR3 has 12 amino acids. CDR3 sequence: CASSFSKNIQYF. The CDR3 DNA reads as TGTGCCAGCAGCTTCTCCAAAAACATTCAGTACTTC.

This chain uses TRBV7-9 with TRBJ2-1; 13 bases agree with TRBD2. CDR1 and CDR2 from the germline V gene are SEHNR and FQNEAQ (reference sequence). The CDR3 contains 17 residues. The V gene end was trimmed by 5 bases and the J gene end by 9 bases; junction bases not matched to a gene: 13. The CDR3 DNA is TGTGCCAGCAGCCCCAGACTCGGACTAGCGGGAGCGGTTGAGCAGTTCTTC. As protein: CASSPRLGLAGAVEQFF.

The genes are TRBV27 and TRBJ1-1; unclear D gene. This CDR3 contains 17 residues. The germline CDR1 and CDR2 sequences are MNHEY and SMNVEV (reference sequence). Between the trimmed V and J ends, which lost 4 bases and 0 bases, there was a span of 18 bases. The CDR3 reads CASSSLRGRRMNTEAFF. CDR3 DNA: TGTGCCAGCAGTTCCCTCCGTGGTCGGAGAATGAACACTGAAGCTTTCTTT.

This chain uses TRBV7-2 with TRBJ1-1, with TRBD1 matching over 7 bases. Germline assignment: CDR1 SGHTA and CDR2 FQGNSA. The CDR3 contains 16 residues. Unmatched junction bases numbered 13, after V lost 5 bases and J lost 4 bases. In DNA form, the CDR3 reads TGTGCCAGCAGCAATCAACATACAGGGGCGGGCACTGAAGCTTTCTTT. Protein sequence: CASSNQHTGAGTEAFF.

The CDR3 DNA sequence: TGTGCCAGCAGGGGGGGGAAATACACAGATACGCAGTATTTT. It specifies CASRGGKYTDTQYF. The chain links TRBV2 to TRBJ2-3, with 7 positions matching TRBD2. Germline CDR1 reads SNHLY; CDR2 reads FYNNEI. The CDR3 sequence is 14 residues long. Trimming took 6 bases from V and 2 from J; bases not matched to a gene: 5.

Points on this clone: The same CDR3 also results from other DNA sequences found in this sample. V is TRBV6-5 and J is TRBJ2-1; D not certain. Germline V gives CDR1 MNHEY, CDR2 SVGAGI. Trimming stripped 2 bases from V and 0 bases from J, with 2 bases between. This CDR3 has 13 amino acids. In DNA, the CDR3 is TGTGCCAGCAGTTACAGCTCCTACAATGAGCAGTTCTTC. This codes for CASSYSSYNEQFF.

The V gene is TRBV11-2, the J gene TRBJ2-3; 9 nucleotides align to TRBD1. The germline CDR1 and CDR2 sequences are SGHAT and FQNNGV. The CDR3 length is 15 residues. J gave up 4 bases and V 5 bases, and 7 bases lay outside the gene matches. CDR3 DNA: TGTGCCAGCAGCCAACCCGGGACAGGGTCAGATACGCAGTATTTT. Amino acids: CASSQPGTGSDTQYF.

This chain's CDR3 is CASSFQGTNQPQHF. The CDR3 region has the DNA TGTGCCAGCAGTTTCCAGGGTACCAATCAGCCCCAGCATTTT. J is TRBJ1-5 and V is TRBV27, with D possibly TRBD1 on 5 matching bases. V was trimmed by 3 bases and J by 3 bases, leaving 9 bases between them. The germline V gene encodes CDR1 MNHEY and CDR2 SMNVEV (reference sequence). CDR3 length: 14 residues.

For the CDR3, the DNA is TGTGCCAGCTCACAGACAGGGCACAGCTATGGCTACACCTTC. Translating it yields CASSQTGHSYGYTF. V is TRBV18 and J is TRBJ1-2; TRBD1 aligns across 7 bases. The germline CDR1 and CDR2 sequences are KGHSH and LQKENI. Trimming at V came to 4 bases and at J to 4 bases, leaving 6 bases not matched to a gene. This CDR3 is built from 14 residues. The complete variable domain, with remaining parts taken from reference TRBV18 and TRBJ1-2, reads NAGVMQNPRHLVRRRGQEARLRCSPMKGHSHVYWYRQLPEEGLKFMVYLQKENIIDESGMPKERFSAEFPKEGPSILRIQQVVRGDSAAYFCASSQTGHSYGYTFGSGTRLTVV.

This chain connects TRBV19 to TRBJ2-3, with D uncertain. V lost 3 bases to trimming and J lost 2 bases, with 15 bases between them. Germline loops: CDR1 LNHDA, CDR2 SQIVND (reference sequence). The CDR3 runs 16 residues. CDR3 region: CASSISGAAFTDTQYF. The CDR3 nucleotides are TGTGCCAGTAGTATTTCGGGCGCCGCTTTCACAGATACGCAGTATTTT.

This clone showed up just once. The genes are TRBV5-1 and TRBJ2-1, with a tentative D call TRBD1 (8 bases). V was clipped by 0 bases and J by 4 bases, with 20 bases between them. The CDR3 is 18 residues long. Germline-derived CDR1 and CDR2 are SGHRS and YFSETQ. DNA of the CDR3: TGCGCCAGCAGCTTGGCCTTACCAACAGGGGGGGTTTACAATGAGCAGTTCTTC. Encoded protein: CASSLALPTGGVYNEQFF. The full variable domain, completed using reference TRBV5-1 and TRBJ2-1, is KAGVTQTPRYLIKTRGQQVTLSCSPISGHRSVSWYQQTPGQGLQFLFEYFSETQRNKGNFPGRFSGRQFSNSRSEMNVSTLELGDSALYLCASSLALPTGGVYNEQFFGPGTRLTVL.

V gene TRBV5-4 combines with J gene TRBJ1-2; tentative D call: TRBD1 (5 bases). Per the germline V gene, CDR1 is SGHNT and CDR2 is YYREEE (reference sequence). The CDR3 runs 16 residues. The V gene lost 4 bases and the J gene lost 5 bases, with 21 bases spanning the gap. CDR3 bases: TGTGCCAGCAGCCCCAAATTTCCGGGACCCACTTATGGCTACACCTTC. It codes for CASSPKFPGPTYGYTF.